These 8 T cell receptor beta chains share one sample of origin, sequenced in a study of cytomegalovirus exposure and HLA in healthy donors. Clones were sequenced by immunoSEQ multiplex PCR, and TCRdb holds only the in-frame ones, with some missing. The data show 120,000 or so clones, with around 90% seen just once and about 2% held by the top ten. The material sequenced was PBMCs. The receptors stem from a woman between 18 and 29 years old in good health and CMV-seronegative.

This rearrangement joins TRBV19 to TRBJ2-1, with D possibly matching TRBD1 (6 bases). CDR3 size: 13 residues. Between the trimmed V and J ends, which lost 10 bases and 3 bases, there was a span of 13 bases. CDR1 is LNHDA and CDR2 is SQIVND in the germline V gene (reference sequence). In DNA form, the CDR3 reads TGTGCCACCAGGCAGGGGAGCTACAATGAGCAGTTCTTC. Residues: CATRQGSYNEQFF. The variable domain in full, completed from reference TRBV19 and TRBJ2-1, reads DGGITQSPKYLFRKEGQNVTLSCEQNLNHDAMYWYRQDPGQGLRLIYYSQIVNDFQKGDIAEGYSVSREKKESFPLTVTSAQKNPTAFYLCATRQGSYNEQFFGPGTRLTVL.

The V and J genes are TRBV19 and TRBJ1-2; tentative D call: TRBD1 (5 bases). Trimming cost V 5 bases and J 4 bases, with 17 bases left between them. The germline V gene has CDR1 LNHDA and CDR2 SQIVND (reference sequence). The CDR3 has 15 residues. The CDR3 coding sequence is TGTGCCAGTAGTCAGGGTGACAGCACATTCTATGGCTACACCTTC. Amino acid sequence: CASSQGDSTFYGYTF.

V and J are TRBV5-4 and TRBJ2-3; 13 bases agree with TRBD2. The V gene end was trimmed by 3 bases and the J gene end by 4 bases; junction bases not matched to a gene: 5. The germline V gene has CDR1 SGHNT and CDR2 YYREEE (reference sequence). The CDR3 is made up of 16 amino acids. CDR3 nucleotides: TGTGCCAGCAGCTCCAGGACTAGCGGGAGCTCAGATACGCAGTATTTT. Translation gives CASSSRTSGSSDTQYF. Looking up the rest from reference TRBV5-4 and TRBJ2-3 gives the full variable domain: ETGVTQSPTHLIKTRGQQVTLRCSSQSGHNTVSWYQQALGQGPQFIFQYYREEENGRGNFPPRFSGLQFPNYSSELNVNALELDDSALYLCASSSRTSGSSDTQYFGPGTRLTVL.

CDR3 sequence (DNA): TGTGCCAGCAGTACGCGGACTAGCGGTGACAATGAGCAGTTCTTC. As protein: CASSTRTSGDNEQFF. This sequence joins TRBV2 and TRBJ2-1; 10 bases map to TRBD2. After removal of 5 bases from V and 5 bases from J, the junction contained 6 bases not matched to a gene. Per germline, CDR1 SNHLY and CDR2 FYNNEI. This CDR3 region has 15 residues.

The chain links TRBV11-3 to TRBJ2-5; a weak D match, TRBD2 (5 bases). Trimming took off 6 bases at V and 5 bases at J, with 10 bases between the two ends. Germline V gene data show CDR1 as SGHNT and CDR2 as YENEEA. CDR3 length: 12 residues. The CDR3 loop is CASSRRRETQYF. The CDR3 DNA reads TGTGCCAGCAGTAGAAGGAGGGAGACCCAGTACTTC.

The rearrangement joins TRBV10-3 to TRBJ2-2, with a weak D call TRBD2 (5 bases). Trimming left V 2 bases short and J 4 bases short, with 11 bases between. Germline lookup yields CDR1 ENHRY and CDR2 SYGVKD. The CDR3 is 15 residues long. The CDR3 loop is CAISELGKGTGELFF. CDR3 coding DNA: TGTGCCATCAGTGAGCTCGGGAAGGGCACCGGGGAGCTGTTTTTT.

The V gene is TRBV7-9, the J gene TRBJ2-2; 7 bases map to TRBD1. The V and J ends lost 4 bases and 1 base, in that order; junction bases with no gene match: 6. The germline V gene has CDR1 SEHNR and CDR2 FQNEAQ (reference sequence). The CDR3 covers 16 residues. The CDR3 loop is CASSSGGQVNTGELFF. The CDR3 DNA follows: TGTGCCAGCAGCTCAGGAGGACAGGTGAACACCGGGGAGCTGTTTTTT.

The J gene is TRBJ1-4, the V gene TRBV6-5; TRBD1 aligns across 7 bases. J lost 4 bases, V lost 4 bases, and 9 bases had no gene match. CDR1 and CDR2 from the germline V gene are MNHEY and SVGAGI. The CDR3 consists of 16 residues. The CDR3 DNA is TGTGCCAGCAGTTCCTGGGAGACAGGGCTTAATGAAAAACTGTTTTTT. It encodes CASSSWETGLNEKLFF.